A selection of T cell receptor beta chains follows, all from one sample in a study of blood T cell repertoires in COVID-19. The table came from immunoSEQ multiplex PCR; TCRdb's copy has only in-frame clones and leaves some out. This table holds 250,000 to 350,000 clones, about 81% found once. What was sequenced was peripheral blood. Receptor source: a human donor with COVID-19, enrolled during active disease. The donor label of this sample is uncertain. CDR3s include the opening cysteine and the closing phenylalanine or tryptophan. The order of the fields is J gene, V gene, CDR3 protein.

TRBJ2-1 TRBV3-1/TRBV3-2 CASSLGGSYNEQFF
TRBJ1-2 TRBV30 CAWDRSYGYTF
TRBJ1-2 TRBV2 CASRRADRGTNYGYTF
TRBJ1-4 TRBV30 CAWSETATNEKLFF
TRBJ1-2 TRBV19 CASAHGGNYGYTF
TRBJ1-2 TRBV2 CYLGQGINYGYTF
TRBJ1-5 TRBV18 CASSPQGINQPQHF
TRBJ1-4 TRBV28 CASSSLGQGDEKLFF
TRBJ2-1 TRBV28 CASSFQRSPYNEQFF
TRBJ1-5 TRBV7-9 CASSRGQGGGNQPQHF
TRBJ2-1 TRBV29-1 CSAMDRAIINEQFF
TRBJ2-1 TRBV5-1 CASSEASGRPREQFF
TRBJ1-6 TRBV5-6 CASSPGTGDNSPLHF
TRBJ1-2 TRBV28 CASSYQEDDYTF
TRBJ1-5 TRBV7-2 CASSSRQGGNQPQHF
TRBJ2-7 TRBV18 CASSPLPAGSEQYF
TRBJ1-6 TRBV2 CASRGDRMRSPLHF
TRBJ1-3 TRBV2 CASSPRTSGNTIYF
TRBJ1-2 TRBV3-1/TRBV3-2 CASSPAGNGYGYTF
TRBJ1-1 TRBV12-3/TRBV12-4 CASSGQQVTEAFF
TRBJ2-7 TRBV28 CASSSSGRATFSYEQYF
TRBJ1-1 TRBV5-1 CASSLSGMNTEAFF
TRBJ1-2 TRBV28 CASSLWNLNANYGYTF
TRBJ1-1 TRBV19 CASSILGRRSEAFF
TRBJ1-3 TRBV7-9 CASSLALFSGNTIYF
TRBJ2-1 TRBV11-2 CASSPGAYNEQFF
TRBJ2-7 TRBV30 CAWSTGGDEQYF
TRBJ2-3 TRBV6-5 CASSYGTSGPDTQYF
TRBJ2-7 TRBV27 CASSLPGRALSEQYF
TRBJ1-3 TRBV5-6 CASSLVGAGAGNTIYF
TRBJ1-2 TRBV28 CASSFNGYTF
TRBJ2-5 TRBV11-2 CASSFARDKKYF
TRBJ2-7 TRBV27 CASSQGLGLSYEQYF
TRBJ1-2 TRBV7-9 CASSLALSGGYTF
TRBJ2-3 TRBV27 CASSNYHPSGGTDTQYF
TRBJ1-1 TRBV27 CASSFQLSTEAFF
TRBJ2-1 TRBV3-1/TRBV3-2 CASSQGVGTRARAEQFF
TRBJ1-1 TRBV2 CASRGRGRGTEAFF
TRBJ2-5 TRBV29-1 CSVEDSGETQYF
TRBJ1-2 TRBV29-1 CSAGGQGAKGYTF
TRBJ2-2 TRBV9 CASSVSGGNTGELFF
TRBJ2-4 TRBV11-2 CASSLSAGTYIQYF
TRBJ1-4 TRBV7-9 CASSLGENNEKLFF
TRBJ2-2 TRBV10-2 CASMRTGELFF
TRBJ1-1 TRBV7-2 CASSSTRWAEAFF